This entry lists 30 T cell receptor beta chains sequenced from one sample in a study of T cells expressing NK-cell markers. From the 5' RACE reads, TCRdb lists one entry per CDR3 protein and no DNA. This table lists fewer than 300,000 distinct CDR3 sequences. Sequenced sample: blood T cells: a sorted CD56 or NKG2C T cell subset, CD4+ or CD8+ T cells, or bulk PBMC T cells (not recorded which). Receptor source: a woman aged 18-69 years in good health.

This chain links TRBV20-1 with TRBJ2-7; TCRdb outputs TRBD2, but without DNA this stays unchecked. The CDR3 has 15 amino acids. CDR1 and CDR2 (germline): DFQATT, SNEGSKA (reference sequence). The CDR3 loop reads CSAYQAGGSLYEQYF.

The chain joins TRBV6-2 or TRBV6-3 to TRBJ2-1; TCRdb's D call of TRBD1 is untestable without DNA. Germline CDR1 reads MNHEY; CDR2 reads SVGEGT. This CDR3 contains 14 residues. CDR3 amino acids: CASSYRTVSNEQFF.

The chain links TRBV6-2 or TRBV6-3 to TRBJ2-4; checking the TCRdb D call of TRBD1 is not possible without DNA. Germline V gene sequence: CDR1 MNHEY, CDR2 SVGEGT. The CDR3 contains 14 residues. The CDR3 loop is CASSYGGTKNIQYF.

This chain uses TRBV28 with TRBJ1-4; the D gene TCRdb calls, TRBD1, cannot be checked with no DNA. The germline V gene encodes CDR1 MDHEN and CDR2 SYDVKM. The CDR3 spans 15 residues. The CDR3 reads CASTLGDRGAEKLFF.

The rearrangement links TRBV7-9 to TRBJ1-1; TCRdb lists TRBD1, though no DNA is available to test this call. Germline CDR1 and CDR2: SEHNR and FQNEAQ (reference sequence). CDR3 length: 13 residues. CDR3 region: CLASKTGESEAFF.

The chain carries TRBV5-1 and TRBJ2-6. Germline V CDR1 and CDR2: SGHRS, YFSETQ. The CDR3 contains 16 residues. The CDR3 here is CASSTRTDSGANVLTF.

This chain links TRBV11-2 with TRBJ2-3; absent DNA, TCRdb's TRBD2 call cannot be checked. CDR1 and CDR2 from the germline V gene are SGHAT and FQNNGV. CDR3 length: 15 amino acids. CDR3 sequence: CASSRSGVSTDTQYF.

The V and J genes are TRBV29-1 and TRBJ1-1; as DNA is missing, the TRBD1 call by TCRdb cannot be tested. The CDR3 contains 11 residues. Germline V gene sequence: CDR1 SQVTM, CDR2 ANQGSEA. The CDR3 reads CSVRGVLGAFF.

The chain uses TRBV19 and TRBJ2-1; TCRdb calls TRBD2, which cannot be checked without DNA. Germline V gene sequence: CDR1 LNHDA, CDR2 SQIVND (reference sequence). The CDR3 runs to 15 residues. The chain's CDR3 is CASSIPSGVRYEQFF.

This chain joins TRBV20-1 and TRBJ2-1; absent DNA, TCRdb's TRBD2 call cannot be checked. The CDR3 contains 15 residues. Germline V CDR1 and CDR2: DFQATT, SNEGSKA (reference sequence). CDR3 sequence reads: CSAPPPRGSYNEQFF.

This chain connects TRBV11-2 to TRBJ1-4; with no DNA, the TCRdb D assignment of TRBD1 cannot be verified. Germline values: CDR1 SGHAT, CDR2 FQNNGV. This CDR3 is 14 amino acids long. CDR3 sequence: CASSTTGGYEKLFF.

This chain joins TRBV28 and TRBJ2-2; lacking DNA, the TRBD1 call made by TCRdb goes unchecked. This CDR3 spans 16 amino acids. The V gene's germline CDR1 is MDHEN and CDR2 SYDVKM. The CDR3 protein is CASSLAEGVDTGELFF.

This rearrangement joins TRBV10-3 to TRBJ2-2. The V gene's germline CDR1 is ENHRY and CDR2 SYGVKD. This CDR3 is built from 11 residues. CDR3 sequence reads: CAISATGELFF.

The CDR3 loop reads CASSLDSHRLNYGYTF. The chain has TRBV7-2 and TRBJ1-2; TCRdb lists TRBD1, though no DNA is available to test this call. CDR3 size: 16 residues. Looked up from germline, CDR1 is SGHTA and CDR2 is FQGNSA.

The genes are TRBV12-3 or TRBV12-4 and TRBJ1-5; the D call of TRBD1 rests on TCRdb alone, since no DNA is present to check it. This CDR3 contains 14 residues. The CDR3 protein is CASSLDSGGQPQHF.

V gene TRBV29-1 combines with J gene TRBJ2-7; TCRdb picks TRBD2, but there is no DNA to check that call. The CDR3 contains 13 residues. Germline assignment: CDR1 SQVTM and CDR2 ANQGSEA. This CDR3 reads CSAGGLAGYEQYF.

This chain uses TRBV11-3 with TRBJ2-1; lacking DNA, the TRBD2 call made by TCRdb goes unchecked. The CDR3 consists of 15 residues. Germline CDR1 and CDR2: SGHNT and YENEEA. The CDR3 sequence is CASSTGTRPDNEQFF.

CDR3 sequence reads: CASSIDRGTYNEQFF. The gene calls are TRBV19 and TRBJ2-1; the D gene TCRdb calls, TRBD1, cannot be checked with no DNA. This CDR3 has 15 amino acids. Germline V gene sequence: CDR1 LNHDA, CDR2 SQIVND (reference sequence).

The J gene is TRBJ2-5, the V gene TRBV12-3 or TRBV12-4; lacking DNA, the TRBD2 call made by TCRdb goes unchecked. This CDR3 spans 14 amino acids. CDR3 sequence reads: CASREETRSETQYF.

V and J are TRBV7-2 and TRBJ2-5; TCRdb selects TRBD1, and the lack of DNA leaves this call unchecked. Germline CDR1 reads SGHTA; CDR2 reads FQGNSA. The CDR3 length is 15 residues. This CDR3 reads CASSFWTGSQETQYF. Full variable domain (outside the CDR3, taken from reference TRBV7-2 and TRBJ2-5): GAGVSQSPSNKVTEKGKDVELRCDPISGHTALYWYRQSLGQGLEFLIYFQGNSAPDKSGLPSDRFSAERTGGSVSTLTIQRTQQEDSAVYLCASSFWTGSQETQYFGPGTRLLVL.

This chain joins TRBV4-2 and TRBJ2-7; TCRdb picks TRBD2, but there is no DNA to check that call. Germline V CDR1 and CDR2: LGHNA, YNFKEQ. The CDR3 consists of 16 residues. The CDR3 here is CASSQVSGTPSYEQYF.

The genes are TRBV4-2 and TRBJ2-1; TCRdb gives TRBD1 as the D gene, but with no DNA this cannot be confirmed. Per the germline V gene, CDR1 is LGHNA and CDR2 is YNFKEQ. This CDR3 spans 14 amino acids. CDR3: CASRGGGYYNEQFF.

The chain carries TRBV5-6 and TRBJ2-1. This CDR3 region has 16 residues. Germline values: CDR1 SGHDT, CDR2 YYEEEE. CDR3 protein: CASSYVLRGSYNEQFF.

The chain uses TRBV5-1 and TRBJ2-4; the TCRdb call, TRBD2, lacks DNA for checking. Germline values: CDR1 SGHRS, CDR2 YFSETQ. The length of the CDR3 is 14 residues. The CDR3 loop reads CASSLEGLGDIQYF.

The chain couples TRBV5-1 to TRBJ1-5. Germline lookup yields CDR1 SGHRS and CDR2 YFSETQ. The CDR3 length is 15 residues. Here the CDR3 reads CASSQKEGRNQPQHF.

This chain links TRBV27 with TRBJ1-1. CDR1 and CDR2 from the germline V gene are MNHEY and SMNVEV (reference sequence). The CDR3 length is 14 residues. This CDR3 reads CASSGEMGNTEAFF.

The J gene is TRBJ1-2, the V gene TRBV5-1; lacking DNA, the TRBD1 call made by TCRdb goes unchecked. Looked up from germline, CDR1 is SGHRS and CDR2 is YFSETQ. The CDR3 totals 16 residues. Here the CDR3 reads CASSASGTGGDYGYTF. Together with reference TRBV5-1 and TRBJ1-2, the CDR3 gives the full variable domain: KAGVTQTPRYLIKTRGQQVTLSCSPISGHRSVSWYQQTPGQGLQFLFEYFSETQRNKGNFPGRFSGRQFSNSRSEMNVSTLELGDSALYLCASSASGTGGDYGYTFGSGTRLTVV.

The J gene is TRBJ2-5, the V gene TRBV29-1; no DNA is available, so the TRBD2 call from TCRdb remains unchecked. The CDR3 runs 12 residues. CDR1 and CDR2 from the germline V gene are SQVTM and ANQGSEA. The CDR3 sequence: CSVERSGETQYF.

CDR3 amino acids: CASSPRATGTRDQPQHF. The gene calls are TRBV27 and TRBJ1-5. The CDR3 contains 17 residues. Per germline, CDR1 MNHEY and CDR2 SMNVEV (reference sequence).

J is TRBJ1-1 and V is TRBV5-1; TCRdb's D call, TRBD1, is unchecked because there is no DNA. This CDR3 is built from 14 residues. Germline V gene lookup returns CDR1 SGHRS and CDR2 YFSETQ. This CDR3 is CASSFSGGDTEAFF. The variable domain in full, with the rest retrieved from reference TRBV5-1 and TRBJ1-1, is KAGVTQTPRYLIKTRGQQVTLSCSPISGHRSVSWYQQTPGQGLQFLFEYFSETQRNKGNFPGRFSGRQFSNSRSEMNVSTLELGDSALYLCASSFSGGDTEAFFGQGTRLTVV.